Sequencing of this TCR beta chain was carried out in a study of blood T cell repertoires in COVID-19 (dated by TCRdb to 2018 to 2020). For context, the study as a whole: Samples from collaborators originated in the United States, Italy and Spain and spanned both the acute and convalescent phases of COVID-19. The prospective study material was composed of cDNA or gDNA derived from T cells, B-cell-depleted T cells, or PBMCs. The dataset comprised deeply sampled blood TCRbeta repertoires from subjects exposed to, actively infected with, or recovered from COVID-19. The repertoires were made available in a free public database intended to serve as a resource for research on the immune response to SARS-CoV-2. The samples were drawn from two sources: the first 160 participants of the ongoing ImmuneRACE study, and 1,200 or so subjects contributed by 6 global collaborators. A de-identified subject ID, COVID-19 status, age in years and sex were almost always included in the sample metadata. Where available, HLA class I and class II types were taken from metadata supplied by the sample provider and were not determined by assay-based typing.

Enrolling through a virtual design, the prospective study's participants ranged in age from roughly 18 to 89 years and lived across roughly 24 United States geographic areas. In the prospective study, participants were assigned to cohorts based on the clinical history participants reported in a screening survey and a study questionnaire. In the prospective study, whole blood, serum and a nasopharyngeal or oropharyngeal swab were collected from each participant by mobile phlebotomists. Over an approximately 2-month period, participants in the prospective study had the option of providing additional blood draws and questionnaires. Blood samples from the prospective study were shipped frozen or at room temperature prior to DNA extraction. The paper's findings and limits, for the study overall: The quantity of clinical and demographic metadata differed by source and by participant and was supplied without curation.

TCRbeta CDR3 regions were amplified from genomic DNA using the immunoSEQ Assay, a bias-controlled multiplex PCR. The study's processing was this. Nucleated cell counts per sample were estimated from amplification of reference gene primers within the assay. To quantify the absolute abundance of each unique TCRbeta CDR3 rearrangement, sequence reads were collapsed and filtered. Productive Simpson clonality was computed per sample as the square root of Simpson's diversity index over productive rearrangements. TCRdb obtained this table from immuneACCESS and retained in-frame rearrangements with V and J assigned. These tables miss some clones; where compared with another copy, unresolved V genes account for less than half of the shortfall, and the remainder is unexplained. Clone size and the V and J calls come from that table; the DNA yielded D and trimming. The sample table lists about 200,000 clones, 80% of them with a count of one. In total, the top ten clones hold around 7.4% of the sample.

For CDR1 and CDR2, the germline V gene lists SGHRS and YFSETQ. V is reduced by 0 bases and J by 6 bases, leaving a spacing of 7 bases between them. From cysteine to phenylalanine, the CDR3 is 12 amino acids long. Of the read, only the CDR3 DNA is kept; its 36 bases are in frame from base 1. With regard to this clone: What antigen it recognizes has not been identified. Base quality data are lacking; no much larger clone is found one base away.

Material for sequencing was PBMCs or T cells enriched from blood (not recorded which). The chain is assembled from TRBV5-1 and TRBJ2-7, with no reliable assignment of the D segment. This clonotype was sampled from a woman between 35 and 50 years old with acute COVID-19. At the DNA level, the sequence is TGCGCCAGCAGCTTGGCCTCTAGCGAGCAGTACTTC. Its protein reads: CASSLASSEQYF. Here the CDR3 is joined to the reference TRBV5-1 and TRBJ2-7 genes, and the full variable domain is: KAGVTQTPRYLIKTRGQQVTLSCSPISGHRSVSWYQQTPGQGLQFLFEYFSETQRNKGNFPGRFSGRQFSNSRSEMNVSTLELGDSALYLCASSLASSEQYFGPGTRLTVT.